This is a list of T cell receptor beta chains from one sample in a study of cytomegalovirus exposure and HLA in healthy donors. The repertoire was sequenced with immunoSEQ multiplex PCR; TCRdb's copy has only in-frame clones and lacks some. The data show fewer than 140,000 clones, approximately 79% seen once. Sequenced sample: PBMCs. Every receptor here comes from a man aged 55 to 70 in good health and CMV-seronegative. CDR3s include the opening cysteine and the closing phenylalanine or tryptophan. The D gene is left open where the match is weak. Clone sizes are given selectively: once, few, many, or a class where the clone is expanded.

J | size | V | D | CDR3 | DNA
TRBJ1-6 | few | TRBV11-2 | TRBD1 | CASSYRDSLNSPLHF | TGTGCCAGCAGCTATCGGGACAGCCTTAATTCACCCCTCCACTTT
TRBJ1-1 | . | TRBV18 | TRBD1 | CASSPALGQSTEAFF | TGTGCCAGCTCACCCGCCTTGGGACAGAGCACTGAAGCTTTCTTT
TRBJ1-5 | . | TRBV27 | . | CASSLWKGGNQPQHF | TGTGCCAGCAGTTTATGGAAGGGAGGAAATCAGCCCCAGCATTTT
TRBJ2-1 | . | TRBV7-3 | TRBD2 | CASSLGLAGGNEQFF | TGTGCCAGCAGCTTAGGGCTAGCGGGGGGCAATGAGCAGTTCTTC
TRBJ2-3 | once | TRBV6-4 | TRBD2 | CASSEEGLAGVIF | TGTGCCAGCAGTGAAGAGGGACTAGCGGGGGTAATTTTT
TRBJ1-4 | . | TRBV7-9 | . | CASSLTGWKNEKLFF | TGTGCCAGCAGCTTAACAGGGTGGAAGAATGAAAAACTGTTTTTT
TRBJ1-6 | . | TRBV7-6 | . | CASSAQGFDSPLHF | TGTGCCAGCAGCGCGCAGGGTTTTGATTCACCCCTCCACTTT
TRBJ2-2 | . | TRBV6-1 | TRBD1 | CASSGAQDRGIAGELFF | TGTGCCAGCAGTGGAGCTCAGGACAGGGGGATTGCCGGGGAGCTGTTTTTT
TRBJ2-5 | . | TRBV7-6 | . | CASSSPYQETQYF | TGTGCCAGCAGCTCTCCGTACCAAGAGACCCAGTACTTC
TRBJ1-2 | . | TRBV7-2 | TRBD1 | CASRSTGLSYGYTF | TGTGCCAGCAGATCGACAGGGTTGAGCTATGGCTACACCTTC
TRBJ1-2 | . | TRBV11-2 | TRBD1 | CASSLVDRGYGYTF | TGTGCCAGCAGCTTAGTCGACAGGGGCTATGGCTACACCTTC
TRBJ1-2 | . | TRBV7-9 | . | CASSLFLRDGYTF | TGTGCCAGCAGCTTATTTCTCCGGGATGGCTACACCTTC
TRBJ2-7 | . | TRBV29-1 | TRBD1 | CSVGGTGGHEQYF | TGCAGCGTTGGGGGGACAGGGGGGCACGAGCAGTACTTC
TRBJ1-4 | . | TRBV6-5 | TRBD1 | CASRRTGGKEKLFF | TGTGCCAGCAGGAGGACAGGGGGCAAAGAAAAACTGTTTTTT
TRBJ1-5 | . | TRBV2 | TRBD1 | CASSADRGNQPQHF | TGTGCCAGCAGCGCCGACAGGGGCAATCAGCCCCAGCATTTT
TRBJ2-2 | . | TRBV19 | . | CASSIGSTGELFF | TGTGCCAGTAGTATTGGGAGCACCGGGGAGCTGTTTTTT
TRBJ2-7 | . | TRBV10-3 | . | CAISETRSSYEQYF | TGTGCCATCAGTGAGACAAGGAGCTCCTACGAGCAGTACTTC
TRBJ2-2 | . | TRBV7-2 | TRBD2 | CASSFGGGTTGELFF | TGTGCCAGCAGCTTTGGCGGGGGTACCACCGGGGAGCTGTTTTTT
TRBJ1-6 | . | TRBV28 | . | CATIGLLRNSPLHF | TGTGCCACCATCGGACTTTTACGGAATTCACCCCTCCACTTT
TRBJ1-1 | . | TRBV5-1 | . | CASSLEWLGVTEAFF | TGCGCCAGCAGCTTGGAATGGTTAGGGGTTACTGAAGCTTTCTTT
TRBJ2-5 | . | TRBV15 | TRBD1 | CATSSRDSQETQYF | TGTGCCACCAGCAGCAGGGACAGCCAAGAGACCCAGTACTTC
TRBJ1-5 | few | TRBV5-1 | . | CASSLTGDTGNQPQHF | TGCGCCAGCAGCCTGACTGGGGACACGGGGAATCAGCCCCAGCATTTT
TRBJ2-3 | . | TRBV7-9 | . | CASSLVSSYTDTQYF | TGTGCCAGCAGCTTAGTGTCTAGTTACACAGATACGCAGTATTTT
TRBJ1-6 | . | TRBV4-3 | . | CASSQDRGSDNSPLHF | TGCGCCAGCAGCCAAGATAGGGGTTCAGATAATTCACCCCTCCACTTT
TRBJ2-5 | . | TRBV7-2 | TRBD2 | CASSSPGLAGQETQYF | TGTGCCAGCAGCTCCCCCGGACTAGCGGGTCAAGAGACCCAGTACTTC
TRBJ2-1 | . | TRBV5-5 | . | CASSLGGVYTFYNEQFF | TGTGCCAGCAGCTTGGGGGGCGTCTATACGTTCTACAATGAGCAGTTCTTC
TRBJ2-5 | . | TRBV5-1 | TRBD1 | CASSFMGQQETQYF | TGCGCCAGCAGCTTTATGGGACAGCAAGAGACCCAGTACTTC